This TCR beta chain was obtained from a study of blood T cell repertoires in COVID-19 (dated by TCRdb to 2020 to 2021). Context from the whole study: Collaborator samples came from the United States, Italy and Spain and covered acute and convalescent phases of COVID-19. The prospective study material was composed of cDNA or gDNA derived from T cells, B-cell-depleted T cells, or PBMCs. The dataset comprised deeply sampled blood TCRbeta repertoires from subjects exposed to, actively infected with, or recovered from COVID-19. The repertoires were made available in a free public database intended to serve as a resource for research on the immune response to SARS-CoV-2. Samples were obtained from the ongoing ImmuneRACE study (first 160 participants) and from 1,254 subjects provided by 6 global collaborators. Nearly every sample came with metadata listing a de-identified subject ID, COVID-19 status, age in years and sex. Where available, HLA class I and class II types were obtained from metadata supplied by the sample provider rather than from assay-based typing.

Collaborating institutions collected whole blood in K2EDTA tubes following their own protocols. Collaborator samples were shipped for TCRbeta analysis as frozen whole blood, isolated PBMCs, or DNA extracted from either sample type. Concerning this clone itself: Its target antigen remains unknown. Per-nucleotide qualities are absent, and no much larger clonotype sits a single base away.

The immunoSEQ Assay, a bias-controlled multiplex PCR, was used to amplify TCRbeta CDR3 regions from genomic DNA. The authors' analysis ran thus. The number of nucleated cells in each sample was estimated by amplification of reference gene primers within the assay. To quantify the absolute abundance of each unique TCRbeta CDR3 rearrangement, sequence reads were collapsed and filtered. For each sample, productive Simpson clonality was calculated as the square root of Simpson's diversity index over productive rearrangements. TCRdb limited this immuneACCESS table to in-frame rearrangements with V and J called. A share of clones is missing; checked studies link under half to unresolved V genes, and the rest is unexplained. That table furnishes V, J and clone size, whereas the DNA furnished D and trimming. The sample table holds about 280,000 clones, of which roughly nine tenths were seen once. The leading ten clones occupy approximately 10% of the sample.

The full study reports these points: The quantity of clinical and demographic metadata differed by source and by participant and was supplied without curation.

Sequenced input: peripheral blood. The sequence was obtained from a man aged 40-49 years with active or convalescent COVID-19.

The nucleotides read TGTGCCACCAGCAGAGGGGTCGGGGGTGACTATGGCTACACCTTC. The encoded protein is CATSRGVGGDYGYTF. Recombination connected TRBV15 to TRBJ1-2; TRBD1 is possibly the D segment (5 matching bases). For CDR1 and CDR2, the germline V gene (reference sequence) lists LNHNV and YYDKDF. From cysteine to phenylalanine, the CDR3 is 15 amino acids long. Here the CDR3 DNA is all that survives: 45 bases in frame from base 1. V loses 1 base, J loses 3 bases, and the germline ends lie 12 bases apart.